The 14 T cell receptor beta chains below were found in one sample sequenced in a study of metastatic and nonmetastatic thyroid tumors. Through MiXCR, TCRdb re-clonotyped the PCR reads. The table shows roughly 44,000 clones, with 20% to 25% occurring only once. Thyroid surgery had not been preceded by any treatment in any patient. The specimen was tumor tissue. Every receptor here comes from a female donor with papillary thyroid cancer or a benign thyroid nodule (not recorded which). Some clones in this sample may be carry-over from other donors' samples.

The chain couples TRBV13 to TRBJ2-7, with TRBD2 identical over 7 bases. Trimming cost V 0 bases and J 6 bases; bases outside gene matches: 14. This CDR3 is built from 17 residues. CDR1 and CDR2 (germline): PRHDT, FYEKMQ (reference sequence). The CDR3 DNA is TGTGCCAGCAGCTTAGGCGGGAGACTAGCCCTCGGGGGCGAGCAGTACTTC. This codes for CASSLGGRLALGGEQYF. The full variable domain, with the rest looked up from reference TRBV13 and TRBJ2-7, is AAGVIQSPRHLIKEKRETATLKCYPIPRHDTVYWYQQGPGQDPQFLISFYEKMQSDKGSIPDRFSAQQFSDYHSELNMSSLELGDSALYFCASSLGGRLALGGEQYFGPGTRLTVT.

This clone was picked up many times. Written as DNA, the CDR3 is TGCGCCAGCAGCCAAACTATTTTAGCGGGATCTCAAGAGACCCAGTACTTC. Protein product: CASSQTILAGSQETQYF. The chain links TRBV4-3 to TRBJ2-5, with TRBD2 matching 8 bases. V trimming: 2 bases; J trimming: 2 bases; junction bases outside the gene matches: 10. CDR3 length equals 17 residues. Germline V lookup: CDR1 LGHNA, CDR2 YSLEER.

This clone has at least ten counts. The chain joins TRBV9 to TRBJ2-2, with 9 bases fitting TRBD1. The CDR3 contains 16 residues. The germline V gene encodes CDR1 SGDLS and CDR2 YYNGEE. V shed 4 bases, J shed 6 bases, and the junction held 10 bases outside the gene matches. The CDR3 here is CASSSRRQGGAGELFF. CDR3 coding DNA: TGTGCCAGCAGCTCCCGGAGACAGGGGGGTGCCGGGGAGCTGTTTTTT.

A note on this clone: Since the CDR3 does not end with the conserved phenylalanine or tryptophan, this likely comes from a read error. The chain joins TRBV7-2 to TRBJ2-7; 8 nucleotides agree with TRBD1. CDR3 length: 16 amino acids. In germline, CDR1 is SGHTA, CDR2 FQGNSA. J lost 1 base, V lost 1 base, and 6 bases had no gene match. CDR3 protein: CASSLVAGGESYEQYS. CDR3 coding DNA: TGTGCCAGCAGCTTAGTCGCAGGGGGCGAATCCTACGAGCAGTACTCC.

There are many counts of this clone. V is TRBV4-3 and J is TRBJ1-1; no reliable D call. The germline CDR1 and CDR2 sequences are LGHNA and YSLEER. V dropped 2 bases and J dropped 0 bases, with 7 bases sitting between them. This CDR3 is built from 14 residues. The CDR3 coding sequence is TGCGCCAGCAGCCAATCGGTCATGAACACTGAAGCTTTCTTT. This translates into CASSQSVMNTEAFF.

In its sample, this clone was seen many times. The V call is TRBV6-1, the J call TRBJ2-3, with D possibly TRBD1 on 6 matching bases. Germline CDR1 and CDR2: MNHNS and SASEGT. There are 15 residues in the CDR3. The ends were cut back, 6 bases at V and 1 base at J, with 14 bases in the middle. The CDR3 coding sequence is TGTGCCAGCAGCGTTGGGGCAGGGGGCACAGATACGCAGTATTTT. Protein product: CASSVGAGGTDTQYF.

The table lists this clone with many counts. V usage is TRBV18 and J usage is TRBJ2-7; D might be TRBD1 or TRBD2, each matching 5 bases. Germline CDR1 reads KGHSH; CDR2 reads LQKENI. The V end lost 0 bases, the J end lost 7 bases, and 13 bases lay between the germline ends. The CDR3 contains 14 residues. CDR3 nucleotides: TGTGCCAGCTCACCACCTTCGGGGACGGGGGAGCAGTACTTC. This sequence encodes CASSPPSGTGEQYF.

The sample holds many counts of this clone. CDR3 in amino acids: CASSRGRELLETEAFF. The DNA for the CDR3 is TGTGCCAGCAGCCGGGGCAGGGAGCTTCTGGAGACTGAAGCTTTCTTT. The chain has TRBV5-8 and TRBJ1-1; possibly TRBD1 for D (5 bases). CDR1 and CDR2 from the germline V gene are SGHTS and YDEGEE. This CDR3 has 16 amino acids. V lost 4 bases to trimming and J lost 5 bases, with 21 bases between them.

This clone was detected only a few times. J is TRBJ1-2 and V is TRBV20-1; no clear D gene. This CDR3 is built from 12 residues. Germline CDR1 and CDR2: DFQATT and SNEGSKA (reference sequence). Trimming removed 8 bases from V and 3 bases from J, with 13 bases in between. Here the CDR3 DNA reads TGCAGTCCCTATTGGGGAGACTATGGCTACACCTTC. Its translation is CSPYWGDYGYTF.

J is TRBJ2-1 and V is TRBV6-1; D is uncertain. The ends were cut back, 7 bases at V and 6 bases at J, with 7 bases in the middle. In germline, CDR1 is MNHNS, CDR2 SASEGT. CDR3 size: 11 residues. The CDR3 nucleotides are TGTGCCAGCATTCGGGTCAATGAGCAGTTCTTC. Its protein is CASIRVNEQFF.

This clone was observed many times. The J gene is TRBJ2-7, the V gene TRBV20-1; weak D call: TRBD1 (7 bases). V lost 3 bases, J lost 5 bases, and 14 bases lay in between. Germline lookup yields CDR1 DFQATT and CDR2 SNEGSKA (reference sequence). The CDR3 length is 13 residues. The CDR3 sequence is CSASWQGEDEQYF. CDR3 sequence (DNA): TGCAGTGCTAGCTGGCAGGGGGAGGACGAGCAGTACTTC.

This clone was counted only a few times. This chain joins TRBV11-2 and TRBJ2-1; no definite D call. V lost 5 bases, J lost 5 bases, and 19 bases lay in between. The germline V gene encodes CDR1 SGHAT and CDR2 FQNNGV. The CDR3 runs to 16 residues. CDR3 bases: TGTGCCAGCAGCCTCCAGTCTCAAGTGGGGAACAATGAGCAGTTCTTC. As protein: CASSLQSQVGNNEQFF. Full variable domain (missing parts from reference TRBV11-2 and TRBJ2-1): EAGVAQSPRYKIIEKRQSVAFWCNPISGHATLYWYQQILGQGPKLLIQFQNNGVVDDSQLPKDRFSAERLKGVDSTLKIQPAKLEDSAVYLCASSLQSQVGNNEQFFGPGTRLTVL.

This clone was found many times. V and J are TRBV2 and TRBJ2-1; the D gene is possibly TRBD2 (6 bases). Germline CDR1 and CDR2: SNHLY and FYNNEI. V was cut by 6 bases and J by 7 bases, with 13 bases left in between. This CDR3 region has 13 residues. The CDR3 loop reads CASSSGSMNEQFF. The CDR3 coding sequence is TGTGCCAGCAGCTCCGGGAGTATGAATGAGCAGTTCTTC.

This chain connects TRBV5-1 to TRBJ2-3; D may match TRBD1 or TRBD2 (5 bases each). CDR1 and CDR2 from the germline V gene are SGHRS and YFSETQ. V was pared by 1 base and J by 9 bases, with 15 bases between. This CDR3 region has 14 residues. The DNA for the CDR3 is TGCGCCAGCAGCTTGTCCGGGGCGACCAGGACGCAGTATTTT. It is translated as CASSLSGATRTQYF.